Presented here are 11 T cell receptor beta chains from one specimen sequenced in a study of blood T cells in healthy people across ages. Sample-barcoded 5' priming and a J-beta primer mix drove a second PCR of roughly 6 to 12 cycles. TCRdb processed the 5' RACE reads anew with MiXCR; each CDR3 protein has one entry. This table has hundreds of thousands of distinct CDR3 sequences, about 52% appearing once. Sequencing used blood. The receptors shown here come from a woman in her sixties or seventies in good health.

The V call is TRBV20-1, the J call TRBJ2-2; 9 bases fit TRBD2. V lost 0 bases, J lost 6 bases, and 14 bases stayed unmatched. Germline values: CDR1 DFQATT, CDR2 SNEGSKA (reference sequence). CDR3 length equals 18 residues. CDR3 sequence (DNA): TGCAGTGCTAGAGATCAGCGCGGGAGGGCCTTTATCCCCGGGGAGCTGTTTTTT. It codes for CSARDQRGRAFIPGELFF.

Points on this clonotype: It may be a read error: a sequence one base away is much more abundant. The chain links TRBV5-1 to TRBJ2-5; 7 bases are a match to TRBD1. The trim removed 6 bases at V and 11 bases at J, leaving 22 bases unmatched. Per the germline V gene, CDR1 is SGHRS and CDR2 is YFSETQ. The CDR3 has 16 residues. CDR3 bases: TGCGCCAGCACCCGACAGGGATTCGCGGATAACAATGAGCAGTACTTC. Its translation: CASTRQGFADNNEQYF.

The CDR3 here is CSGTSESSYNEQFF. The CDR3 bases are TGCAGCGGCACTAGCGAATCCTCCTACAATGAGCAGTTCTTC. This chain uses TRBV29-1 with TRBJ2-1, with 7 bases fitting TRBD2. Germline trimming cut 7 bases from V and 0 bases from J; bases unmatched to any gene: 6. Germline CDR1 and CDR2: SQVTM and ANQGSEA. This CDR3 region has 14 residues.

This clonotype was detected a few times. The chain couples TRBV6-2 or TRBV6-3 to TRBJ2-7; the match to TRBD1 covers 9 bases. The CDR3 is 15 amino acids. Losses at the gene ends were 7 bases for V and 0 bases for J; bases not matched to a gene: 7. Germline V gene sequence: CDR1 MNHEY, CDR2 SVGEGT. The chain's CDR3 is CASNVPGQGSYEQYF. The CDR3 bases are TGTGCCAGCAACGTCCCGGGACAGGGCTCCTACGAGCAGTACTTC.

The chain carries TRBV12-3 or TRBV12-4 and TRBJ2-4; no clear D. This CDR3 is 13 amino acids long. V dropped 4 bases and J dropped 2 bases, with 6 bases sitting between them. In DNA, the CDR3 is TGTGCCAGCAGTTGGGGAACCAAAAACATTCAGTACTTC. As protein: CASSWGTKNIQYF.

The chain joins TRBV2 to TRBJ2-1; 14 nucleotides match TRBD2. Trimming cost V 8 bases and J 12 bases; bases outside gene matches: 6. This CDR3 region has 13 residues. In germline, CDR1 is SNHLY, CDR2 FYNNEI. DNA for the CDR3: TGTGCCAGCGGAGGACTAGCGGGAGGTACGCAGTTCTTC. It is translated as CASGGLAGGTQFF. The whole variable domain, remainder taken from reference TRBV2 and TRBJ2-1, is EPEVTQTPSHQVTQMGQEVILRCVPISNHLYFYWYRQILGQKVEFLVSFYNNEISEKSEIFDDQFSVERPDGSNFTLKIRSTKLEDSAMYFCASGGLAGGTQFFGPGTRLTVL.

The gene calls are TRBV29-1 and TRBJ1-2, with TRBD1 matching over 8 bases. The CDR3 length is 13 residues. Germline values: CDR1 SQVTM, CDR2 ANQGSEA. The J segment lost 6 bases and the V segment lost 4 bases, leaving 7 bases of the junction unmatched. This CDR3 is CSVVGQGGDGYTF. The CDR3 nucleotides are TGCAGCGTTGTCGGACAGGGAGGCGATGGCTACACCTTC.

To note about this clonotype: A much larger clone sits a single nucleotide away, making a read error possible. CDR3 nucleotide sequence: TGCGCCAGCAGCCAAGAAGCGGATCCTTACTACGAGCAGTACTTC. Translated, it gives CASSQEADPYYEQYF. The chain combines TRBV4-3 with TRBJ2-7, with D possibly being TRBD2 (5 bases). The CDR3 consists of 15 residues. The germline V gene encodes CDR1 LGHNA and CDR2 YSLEER. Trimming left V 0 bases short and J 3 bases short, with 12 bases between.

This clonotype was seen only a few times. The J gene is TRBJ2-3, the V gene TRBV27; D not certain. V gave up 2 bases and J gave up 8 bases, with 14 bases separating them. This CDR3 comprises 14 residues. Germline V gene lookup returns CDR1 MNHEY and CDR2 SMNVEV (reference sequence). CDR3 coding DNA: TGTGCCAGCAGTTTAAATGCCGTCTACCCTACGCAGTATTTT. Its translation is CASSLNAVYPTQYF.

The V and J genes are TRBV12-3 or TRBV12-4 and TRBJ1-5; D gene ambiguous. The CDR3 length is 14 residues. With 2 bases removed from V and 6 bases from J, the gap between germline ends came to 11 bases. The CDR3 loop reads CASSLNGVGQPQHF. Written as DNA, the CDR3 is TGTGCCAGCAGTTTAAATGGGGTCGGTCAGCCCCAGCATTTT.

The V call is TRBV28, the J call TRBJ2-5; the match to TRBD2 covers 7 bases. The CDR3 runs 13 residues. Germline values: CDR1 MDHEN, CDR2 SYDVKM. Trimming at V came to 5 bases and at J to 9 bases, leaving 9 bases not matched to a gene. The CDR3 region is CASSRMKAGAQYF. The CDR3 nucleotides are TGTGCCAGCAGTCGTATGAAGGCGGGGGCCCAGTACTTC.